This T cell receptor beta chain was sequenced in a study of monozygotic twins with inflammatory bowel disease. Findings of the study overall: Extra variability in the repertoires of patients may have come from differing immunosuppressive treatments.

Comment on this clonotype: Its specificity is unknown.

TCRdb re-called the 5' RACE reads and catalogs CDR3 proteins one per entry, DNA excluded. This repertoire includes about 150,000 distinct CDR3 sequences. The V gene's germline CDR1 is MNHEY and CDR2 SVGEGT. The CDR3 is 18 residues long. Source material: blood. The chain uses TRBV6-2 or TRBV6-3 and TRBJ1-5; TCRdb picks TRBD1, but there is no DNA to check that call. The receptor was derived from a human donor with ulcerative colitis or Crohn's disease, or a healthy co-twin of an affected twin (not recorded which). Here the CDR3 reads CASSLYAGSGTSNQPQHF.